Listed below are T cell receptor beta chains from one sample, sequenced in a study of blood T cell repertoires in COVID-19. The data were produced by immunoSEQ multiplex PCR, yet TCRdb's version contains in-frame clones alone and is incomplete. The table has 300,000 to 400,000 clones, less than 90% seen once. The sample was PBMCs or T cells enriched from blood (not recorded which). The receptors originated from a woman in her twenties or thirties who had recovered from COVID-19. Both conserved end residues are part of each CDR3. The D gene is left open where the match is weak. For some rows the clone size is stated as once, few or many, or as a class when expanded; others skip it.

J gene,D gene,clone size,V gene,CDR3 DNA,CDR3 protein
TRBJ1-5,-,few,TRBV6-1,TGTGCCAGCAGTGAATGGGCCCTGGAAGATCAGCCCCAGCATTTT,CASSEWALEDQPQHF
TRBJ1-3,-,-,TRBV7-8,TGTGCCAGCAGCTTAGAACTCTCACGGTTACCCCCTGGAAACACCATATATTTT,CASSLELSRLPPGNTIYF
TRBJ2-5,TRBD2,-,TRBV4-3,TGCGCCAGCAGCCAAGGGACTAGCGGGAGGGCGCAAGAGACCCAGTACTTC,CASSQGTSGRAQETQYF
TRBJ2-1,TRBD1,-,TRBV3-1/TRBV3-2,TGTGCCAGCAGCCAAGACCCGGGACAGTGGATTGGGCAGTTCTTC,CASSQDPGQWIGQFF
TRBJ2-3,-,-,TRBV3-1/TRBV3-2,TGTGCCAGCAGCCCTCCCGGCACAGATACGCAGTATTTT,CASSPPGTDTQYF
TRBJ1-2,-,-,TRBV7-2,TGTGCCAGCAGCTTAGTTCGGTCCCCCACTGGCTACACCTTC,CASSLVRSPTGYTF
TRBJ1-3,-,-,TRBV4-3,TGCGCCAGCAGCCAAGGCGGGCCGCTAGACACCATATATTTT,CASSQGGPLDTIYF
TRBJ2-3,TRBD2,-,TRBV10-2,TGCGCCAGCAGTAGCGGGACCACAGATACGCAGTATTTT,CASSSGTTDTQYF
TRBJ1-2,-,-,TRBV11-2,TGTGCCAGCAGCCCCGAGGGATGGGGAAACTATGGCTACACCTTC,CASSPEGWGNYGYTF
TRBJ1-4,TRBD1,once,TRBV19,TGTGCCAGTAGTACTACAGGGGCACCCAATGAAAAACTGTTTTTT,CASSTTGAPNEKLFF
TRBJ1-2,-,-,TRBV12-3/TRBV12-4,TGTGCCAGCAGTTTTAATCAGGGCGATGGCTACACCTTC,CASSFNQGDGYTF
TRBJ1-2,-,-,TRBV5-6,TGTGCCAGCAGCCGCGGACAGCTTACTTCCTATGGCTACACCTTC,CASSRGQLTSYGYTF
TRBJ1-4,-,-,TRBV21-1,TGTGCCAGCAGCAATAGTGAAAAACTGTTTTTT,CASSNSEKLFF
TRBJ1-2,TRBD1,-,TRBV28,TGTGCCAGCAGTTCCGGGACAGAAAATGGCTACACCTTC,CASSSGTENGYTF
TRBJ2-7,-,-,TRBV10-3,TGTGCCATCAGTGAGTCGGGACAGCGGGGGCCTCTCAGCTACGAGCAGTACTTC,CAISESGQRGPLSYEQYF
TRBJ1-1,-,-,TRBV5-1,TGCGCCAGCAGCAGCGGACAGATGAACACTGAAGCTTTCTTT,CASSSGQMNTEAFF
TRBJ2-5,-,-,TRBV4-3,TGCGCCAGCAGCCAAGCTTGGGGGGGGCTGCAAGAGACCCAGTACTTC,CASSQAWGGLQETQYF
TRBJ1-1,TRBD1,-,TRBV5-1,TGCGCCAGCAGCTTGGGAGACAGGGGCTCTGAAGCTTTCTTT,CASSLGDRGSEAFF
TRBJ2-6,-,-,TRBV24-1,TGTGCCACCAGCCAGGGGTCCACCTACTCTGGGGCCAACGTCCTGACTTTC,CATSQGSTYSGANVLTF
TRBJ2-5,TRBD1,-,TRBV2,TGTGCCAGCAGGGGACAGGGCACCGAGACCCAGTACTTC,CASRGQGTETQYF
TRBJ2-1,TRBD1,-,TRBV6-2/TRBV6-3,TGTGCCAGCAGTCAGGGACAGGGACGCAACAATGAGCAGTTCTTC,CASSQGQGRNNEQFF
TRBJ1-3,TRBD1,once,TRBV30,TGTGCCTGGGGCTCGGACAGGGACGTAGACACCATATATTTT,CAWGSDRDVDTIYF
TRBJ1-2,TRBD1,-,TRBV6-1,TGTGCCAGCAGTGACGCCGGGACAGCAACCTATGGCTACACCTTC,CASSDAGTATYGYTF
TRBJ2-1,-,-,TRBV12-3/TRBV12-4,TGTGCCAGCAGTGCGGGACCTCTGAATGAGCAGTTCTTC,CASSAGPLNEQFF
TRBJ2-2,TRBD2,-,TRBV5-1,TGCGCCAGCAGCTCGAATAGCGGGGGGGCTTACACCGGGGAGCTGTTTTTT,CASSSNSGGAYTGELFF
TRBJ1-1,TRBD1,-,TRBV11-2,TGTGCCAGCAGCTTAGCCCCGGGACAGTACACTGAAGCTTTCTTT,CASSLAPGQYTEAFF
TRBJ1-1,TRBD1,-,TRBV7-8,TGTGCCAGCAGCCCCTACCGGGGGGACAGGGGGAACACTGAAGCTTTCTTT,CASSPYRGDRGNTEAFF
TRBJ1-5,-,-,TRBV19,TGTGCCAGTAGTATACAGGGTGAGCAGCCCCAGCATTTT,CASSIQGEQPQHF
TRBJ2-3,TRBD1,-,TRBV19,TGTGCCAGTAGCCCCAGGGACAGTTTCGATACGCAGTATTTT,CASSPRDSFDTQYF
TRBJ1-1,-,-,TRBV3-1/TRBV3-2,TGTGCCAGCAGCCAGACAGCTGAAGCTTTCTTT,CASSQTAEAFF
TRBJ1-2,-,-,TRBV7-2,TGTGCCAGCAGCTTTGAGCGATATGGCTACACCTTC,CASSFERYGYTF
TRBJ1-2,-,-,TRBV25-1,TGTGCCAGCAGACAGGGTTCTAACTATGGCTACACCTTC,CASRQGSNYGYTF
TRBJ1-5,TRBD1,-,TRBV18,TGTGCCAGCTCGCCTGGGACAGGGAAGGGTCAGCCCCAGCATTTT,CASSPGTGKGQPQHF
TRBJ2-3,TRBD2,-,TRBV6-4,TGTGCCAGCAGTAGGGACGCCAGCGGGGGGACCGCAGATACGCAGTATTTT,CASSRDASGGTADTQYF
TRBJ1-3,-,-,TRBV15,TGTGCCACCAGCAGAGATCTGTTAGTCGACTCTGGAAACACCATATATTTT,CATSRDLLVDSGNTIYF
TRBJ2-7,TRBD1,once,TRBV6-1,TGTGCCAGCAGTGAGCAACAGGGGATTCTCTACGAGCAGTACTTC,CASSEQQGILYEQYF
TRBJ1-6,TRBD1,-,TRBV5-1,TGCGCCAGCAGCCCAAAGGACAGGGGAGGGTATAATTCACCCCTCCACTTT,CASSPKDRGGYNSPLHF
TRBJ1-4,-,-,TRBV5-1,TGCGCCAGCAGCCCTTCCTTAGGAGGGGGGGGAGAAAAACTGTTTTTT,CASSPSLGGGGEKLFF
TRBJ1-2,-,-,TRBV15,TGTGCCACCTCTGAGGGACTAACCACCAACTATGGCTACACCTTC,CATSEGLTTNYGYTF
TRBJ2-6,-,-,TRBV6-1,TGTGCCAGCAGTGGAGGTGCCTTCTCTGGGGCCAACGTCCTGACTTTC,CASSGGAFSGANVLTF
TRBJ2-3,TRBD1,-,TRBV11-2,TGTGCCAGCAGCTCCGGACGGACAGGGCCGCGGGATACGCAGTATTTT,CASSSGRTGPRDTQYF